The 27 T cell receptor beta chains below were found in one sample sequenced in a study of a mutant IDH1 vaccine in newly diagnosed glioma. The protocol was immunoSEQ multiplex PCR, while the TCRdb copy is restricted to in-frame clones and leaves out a portion. The table lists 45,000 to 65,000 clones, more than 80% of them singletons. Time point given: baseline, week 1 (first vaccination visit). Treatment defined: pre-vaccination baseline after standard-of-care therapy. This specimen was PBMCs, taken from a glioma patient treated with radiotherapy, temozolomide or both. All receptors come from a man aged 18 to 30 with glioma.

V usage is TRBV2 and J usage is TRBJ2-3; D assignment may be TRBD1 or TRBD2 (5 bases each). Trimming took 7 bases from V and 2 from J, leaving 16 bases between them. The length of the CDR3 is 15 residues. CDR1 is SNHLY and CDR2 is FYNNEI in the germline V gene. The CDR3 here is CASNQGTHYTDTQYF. The CDR3 DNA is TGTGCCAGCAACCAAGGGACCCACTACACAGATACGCAGTATTTT.

V usage is TRBV4-3 and J usage is TRBJ1-6, with a tentative D call TRBD1 (5 bases). The CDR3 runs 15 residues. Trimming took 0 bases from V and 9 from J, leaving 12 bases between them. Germline assignment: CDR1 LGHNA and CDR2 YSLEER. The CDR3 DNA reads TGCGCCAGCAGCCAAGATCGAGTTGGGGGTTCACCCCTCCACTTT. Its translation is CASSQDRVGGSPLHF.

This rearrangement joins TRBV13 to TRBJ2-6; D not resolved. V lost 4 bases to trimming and J lost 0 bases, with 7 bases between them. The CDR3 covers 15 residues. CDR1 is PRHDT and CDR2 is FYEKMQ in the germline V gene (reference sequence). Here the CDR3 DNA reads TGTGCCAGCAGCTATACTGGCTCTGGGGCCAACGTCCTGACTTTC. This translates into CASSYTGSGANVLTF.

This sequence joins TRBV7-2 and TRBJ2-4; D is ambiguous. The CDR3 runs to 16 residues. From germline, CDR1 is SGHTA and CDR2 FQGNSA. Deletions cut 5 bases from V and 3 bases from J, with 17 bases between. As DNA, the CDR3 is TGTGCCAGCAGCCCGTGGGCTAGTATGGGCAAAAACATTCAGTACTTC. This sequence encodes CASSPWASMGKNIQYF.

The chain is built from TRBV5-6 and TRBJ1-3; 7 nucleotides line up with TRBD1. The CDR3 extends over 15 amino acids. The germline V gene has CDR1 SGHDT and CDR2 YYEEEE. V gave up 4 bases and J gave up 3 bases; unmatched junction bases: 7. As DNA, the CDR3 is TGTGCCAGCAGCCTGCAGGGGGTCGGTGGAAACACCATATATTTT. Translating it yields CASSLQGVGGNTIYF.

The chain employs TRBV19 and TRBJ1-1; D unclear. In germline, CDR1 is LNHDA, CDR2 SQIVND (reference sequence). The length of the CDR3 is 13 residues. With 3 bases removed from V and 3 bases from J, the gap between germline ends came to 8 bases. Written as DNA, the CDR3 is TGTGCCAGTAGTATGTCCGTGGACACTGAAGCTTTCTTT. As protein: CASSMSVDTEAFF.

The chain couples TRBV25-1 to TRBJ1-5; 7 nucleotides match TRBD1. This CDR3 contains 14 residues. The germline V gene has CDR1 MGHDK and CDR2 SYGVNS. With V trimmed by 2 bases and J by 5 bases, 3 bases remained unmatched. The CDR3 nucleotides read TGTGCCAGCAGTGAACGACAGGGCGATCAGCCCCAGCATTTT. Encoded protein: CASSERQGDQPQHF.

The chain links TRBV5-6 to TRBJ2-3; maybe TRBD1 (6 bases). Per the germline V gene, CDR1 is SGHDT and CDR2 is YYEEEE. Trimming stripped 0 bases from V and 1 base from J, with 12 bases between. The CDR3 spans 16 residues. For the CDR3, the DNA is TGTGCCAGCAGCTTGGATCAGGGGTGGGGCACAGATACGCAGTATTTT. Translated, it gives CASSLDQGWGTDTQYF.

This clone was seen more than once but under ten times. The rearrangement uses TRBV19 and TRBJ1-2, with TRBD1 matching over 7 bases. The CDR3 is made up of 13 amino acids. V was clipped by 3 bases and J by 8 bases; unmatched bases: 6. Germline V gives CDR1 LNHDA, CDR2 SQIVND (reference sequence). CDR3 sequence: CASSMRQGGGYTF. DNA of the CDR3: TGTGCCAGTAGTATGCGACAGGGAGGCGGCTACACCTTC.

The genes are TRBV6-5 and TRBJ2-7; D is undetermined. Trimming stripped 6 bases from V and 5 bases from J, with 20 bases between. The CDR3 loop spans 15 amino acids. Germline V CDR1 and CDR2: MNHEY, SVGAGI. The CDR3 spells CASSPSLLWSHEQYF. For the CDR3, the DNA is TGTGCCAGCAGCCCGAGCTTACTGTGGAGCCACGAGCAGTACTTC.

The chain carries TRBV10-1 and TRBJ2-2, with D possibly called TRBD1 or TRBD2 (5 bases each). Germline assignment: CDR1 WNHNN and CDR2 SYGVQD (reference sequence). There are 11 residues in the CDR3. With 9 bases removed from V and 6 bases from J, the gap between germline ends came to 8 bases. The CDR3 DNA reads as TGCGCCAGGGGGGACCCCGGGGAGCTGTTTTTT. Translating gives CARGDPGELFF.

The chain's CDR3 is CASTLDRYYTEAFF. The CDR3 region has the DNA TGTGCCAGCACCCTCGACAGGTACTACACTGAAGCTTTCTTT. The V gene is TRBV6-5, the J gene TRBJ1-1; a possible D gene is TRBD1 (6 bases). Germline lookup yields CDR1 MNHEY and CDR2 SVGAGI. CDR3 length equals 14 residues. The V gene lost 7 bases and the J gene lost 3 bases, with 15 bases spanning the gap.

The rearrangement joins TRBV7-2 to TRBJ1-2; 8 bases fit TRBD1. J was trimmed by 4 bases and V by 4 bases; bases with no gene match: 8. Germline loops: CDR1 SGHTA, CDR2 FQGNSA. This CDR3 spans 15 amino acids. CDR3 nucleotides: TGTGCCAGCAGCTCGGGACAGGACCCTATCTATGGCTACACCTTC. Encoded protein: CASSSGQDPIYGYTF.

The chain employs TRBV5-1 and TRBJ1-4; 11 bases match TRBD1. The germline CDR1 and CDR2 sequences are SGHRS and YFSETQ. This CDR3 contains 14 residues. The V and J ends lost 3 bases and 8 bases, in that order; junction bases with no gene match: 3. Here the CDR3 reads CASSWTGGGEKLFF. CDR3 in DNA: TGCGCCAGCAGCTGGACAGGGGGCGGGGAAAAACTGTTTTTT.

Only a few counts were recorded for this clone. The CDR3 protein is CASCNIITEAFF. CDR3 sequence (DNA): TGTGCCAGTTGTAACATTATCACTGAAGCTTTCTTT. The chain is built from TRBV19 and TRBJ1-1; D is unclear. V was shortened by 8 bases and J by 4 bases, with 11 bases between the two germline ends. Germline values: CDR1 LNHDA, CDR2 SQIVND (reference sequence). The CDR3 runs to 12 residues.

The chain couples TRBV15 to TRBJ1-4; D is uncertain. The V gene's germline CDR1 is LNHNV and CDR2 YYDKDF (reference sequence). The CDR3 totals 12 residues. V gave up 5 bases and J gave up 8 bases, with 9 bases separating them. CDR3 sequence (DNA): TGTGCCACCAGCGGTGAATTGGAAAAACTGTTTTTT. This gives the protein CATSGELEKLFF.

DNA for the CDR3: TGTGCCAGCAGCTTAAGTCGGGTGAACACTGAAGCTTTCTTT. Translation gives CASSLSRVNTEAFF. The chain couples TRBV7-6 to TRBJ1-1, with D unclear. Germline CDR1 and CDR2: SGHVS and FNYEAQ. The germline V and J ends were trimmed by 2 bases and 0 bases, with 7 bases remaining between them. CDR3 length equals 14 residues.

The chain combines TRBV19 with TRBJ1-5; weak D call: TRBD1 (5 bases). Germline V gene sequence: CDR1 LNHDA, CDR2 SQIVND (reference sequence). V was clipped by 5 bases and J by 7 bases, with 18 bases between them. The length of the CDR3 is 15 residues. CDR3 sequence reads: CASSSRGGGRQPQHF. The CDR3 region has the DNA TGTGCCAGTAGTTCTCGTGGGGGGGGACGACAGCCCCAGCATTTT.

The chain joins TRBV6-6 to TRBJ2-6; a weak D match, TRBD2 (5 bases). The germline gives CDR1 MNHNY, CDR2 SVGAGI (reference sequence). V lost 2 bases and J 0 bases, leaving 5 bases between the germline ends. CDR3 length equals 15 residues. The CDR3 loop reads CASSYEGSGANVLTF. The CDR3, as DNA: TGTGCCAGCAGTTACGAGGGCTCTGGGGCCAACGTCCTGACTTTC.

The chain is built from TRBV5-4 and TRBJ1-1; D is unresolved. The V end lost 4 bases, the J end lost 4 bases, and 8 bases lay between the germline ends. The CDR3 extends over 12 amino acids. Per the germline V gene, CDR1 is SGHNT and CDR2 is YYREEE (reference sequence). The CDR3 DNA reads as TGTGCCAGCAGCGGTTTGGCCACTGAAGCTTTCTTT. Translation: CASSGLATEAFF.

The J gene is TRBJ1-5, the V gene TRBV6-1; 8 nucleotides match TRBD1. Germline loops: CDR1 MNHNS, CDR2 SASEGT. V dropped 6 bases and J dropped 7; count of bases not matched to a gene: 8. This CDR3 is 14 amino acids long. CDR3 nucleotides: TGTGCCAGCAGGGTCAGGGGGCGCAGCCAGCCCCAGCATTTT. Protein product: CASRVRGRSQPQHF.

The V call is TRBV9, the J call TRBJ2-3; D is unclear. Germline V gene sequence: CDR1 SGDLS, CDR2 YYNGEE. The CDR3 loop spans 14 amino acids. V was shortened by 0 bases and J by 2 bases, with 7 bases between the two germline ends. CDR3 region: CASSVGLSTDTQYF. The DNA for the CDR3 is TGTGCCAGCAGCGTAGGTTTGTCCACAGATACGCAGTATTTT.

This clone turned up a few times. V gene TRBV19 combines with J gene TRBJ1-1; D is perhaps TRBD1 (6 bases). Germline assignment: CDR1 LNHDA and CDR2 SQIVND (reference sequence). The CDR3 sequence is 17 residues long. V lost 1 base, J lost 0 bases, and 15 bases lay in between. The CDR3 bases are TGTGCCAGTAGTATAGGGGGCTGGACAGAGATGAACACTGAAGCTTTCTTT. Translation: CASSIGGWTEMNTEAFF.

This clone was counted between two and nine times. The gene calls are TRBV7-2 and TRBJ1-1; D possibly corresponds to TRBD1 (5 bases). The germline gives CDR1 SGHTA, CDR2 FQGNSA. This CDR3 is 15 amino acids long. V lost 2 bases and J lost 2, with 12 bases in between. The chain's CDR3 is CASSLTGAGNTEAFF. CDR3 bases: TGTGCCAGCAGCTTAACAGGTGCGGGAAACACTGAAGCTTTCTTT.

The chain links TRBV15 to TRBJ2-6; TRBD1 agrees at 7 bases. The V gene end was trimmed by 1 base and the J gene end by 4 bases; junction bases not matched to a gene: 4. The CDR3 is 16 residues long. From germline, CDR1 is LNHNV and CDR2 YYDKDF (reference sequence). The CDR3 DNA reads as TGTGCCACCAGCAGAGCCGGGACAGCAGGGGCCAACGTCCTGACTTTC. Its translation is CATSRAGTAGANVLTF. Full variable domain (rest looked up from reference TRBV15 and TRBJ2-6): DAMVIQNPRYQVTQFGKPVTLSCSQTLNHNVMYWYQQKSSQAPKLLFHYYDKDFNNEADTPDNFQSRRPNTSFCFLDIRSPGLGDTAMYLCATSRAGTAGANVLTFGAGSRLTVL.

The J gene is TRBJ1-2, the V gene TRBV30, with D uncertain. V lost 2 bases and J 4 bases, leaving 8 bases between the germline ends. The CDR3 totals 12 residues. Per germline, CDR1 GTSNPN and CDR2 SVGIG (reference sequence). The CDR3 DNA sequence: TGTGCCTGGAGTCAAAAGATCTATGGCTACACCTTC. Protein sequence: CAWSQKIYGYTF.

This clone is termed medium-sized. The genes are TRBV4-3 and TRBJ1-1; D remains ambiguous. CDR1 is LGHNA, CDR2 YSLEER, per germline. Trimming took off 4 bases at V and 5 bases at J, with 14 bases between the two ends. CDR3 length: 14 residues. The CDR3 reads CASSPSALPTEAFF. The CDR3 region has the DNA TGCGCCAGCAGCCCGAGTGCGCTCCCGACTGAAGCTTTCTTT.